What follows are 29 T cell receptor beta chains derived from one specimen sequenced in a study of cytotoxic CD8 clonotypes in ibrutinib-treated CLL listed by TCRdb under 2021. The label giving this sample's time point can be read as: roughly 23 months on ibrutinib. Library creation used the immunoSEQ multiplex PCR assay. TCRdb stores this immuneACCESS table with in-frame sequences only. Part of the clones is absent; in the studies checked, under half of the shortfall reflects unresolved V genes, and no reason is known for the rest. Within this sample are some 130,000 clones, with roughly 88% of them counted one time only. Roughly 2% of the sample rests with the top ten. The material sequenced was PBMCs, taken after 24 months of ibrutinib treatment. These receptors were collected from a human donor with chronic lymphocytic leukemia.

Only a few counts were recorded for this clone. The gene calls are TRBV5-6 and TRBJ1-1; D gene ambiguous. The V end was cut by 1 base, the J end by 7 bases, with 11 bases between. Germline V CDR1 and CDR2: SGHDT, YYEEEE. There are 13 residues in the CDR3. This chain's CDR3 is CASSLQGSGEAFF. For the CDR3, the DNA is TGTGCCAGCAGCTTGCAAGGGTCCGGTGAAGCTTTCTTT.

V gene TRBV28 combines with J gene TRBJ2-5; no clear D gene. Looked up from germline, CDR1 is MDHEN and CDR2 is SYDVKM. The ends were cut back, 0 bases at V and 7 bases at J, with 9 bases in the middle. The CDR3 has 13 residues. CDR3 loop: CASSLWVEGTQYF. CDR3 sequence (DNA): TGTGCCAGCAGTTTATGGGTGGAAGGGACCCAGTACTTC. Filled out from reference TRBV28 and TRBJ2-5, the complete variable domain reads DVKVTQSSRYLVKRTGEKVFLECVQDMDHENMFWYRQDPGLGLRLIYFSYDVKMKEKGDIPEGYSVSREKKERFSLILESASTNQTSMYLCASSLWVEGTQYFGPGTRLLVL.

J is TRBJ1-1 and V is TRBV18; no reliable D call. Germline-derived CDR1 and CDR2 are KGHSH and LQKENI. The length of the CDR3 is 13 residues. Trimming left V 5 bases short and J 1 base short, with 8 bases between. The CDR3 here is CASSFRGNTEAFF. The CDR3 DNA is TGTGCCAGCTCATTCCGGGGGAACACTGAAGCTTTCTTT.

This CDR3 reads CASSQDRTYEQYF. CDR3 coding DNA: TGCGCCAGCAGCCAAGATCGGACCTACGAGCAGTACTTC. The V gene is TRBV4-3, the J gene TRBJ2-7; no reliable D call. Germline V lookup: CDR1 LGHNA, CDR2 YSLEER. The CDR3 spans 13 residues. V dropped 0 bases and J dropped 2 bases, with 5 bases sitting between them.

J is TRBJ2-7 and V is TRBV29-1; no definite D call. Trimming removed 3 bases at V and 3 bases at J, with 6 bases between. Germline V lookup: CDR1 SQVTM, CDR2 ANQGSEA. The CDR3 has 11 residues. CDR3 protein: CSVDGVYEQYF. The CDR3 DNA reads TGCAGCGTTGATGGGGTCTACGAGCAGTACTTC.

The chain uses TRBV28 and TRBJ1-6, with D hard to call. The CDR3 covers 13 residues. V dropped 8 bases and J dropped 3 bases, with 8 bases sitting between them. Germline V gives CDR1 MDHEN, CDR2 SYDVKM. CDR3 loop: CASAGYYNSPLHF. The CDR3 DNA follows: TGTGCCAGCGCGGGTTACTATAATTCACCCCTCCACTTT.

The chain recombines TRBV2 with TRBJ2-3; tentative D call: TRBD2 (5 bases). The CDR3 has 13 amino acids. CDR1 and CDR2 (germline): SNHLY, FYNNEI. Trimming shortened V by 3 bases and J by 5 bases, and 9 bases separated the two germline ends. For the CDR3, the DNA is TGTGCCAGCAGTGAGGGCGGAGGAGATACGCAGTATTTT. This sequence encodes CASSEGGGDTQYF.

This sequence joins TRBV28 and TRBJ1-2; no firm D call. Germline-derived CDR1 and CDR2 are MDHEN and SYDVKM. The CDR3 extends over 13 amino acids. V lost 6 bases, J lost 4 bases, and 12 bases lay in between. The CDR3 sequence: CASSPPEIYGYTF. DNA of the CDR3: TGTGCCAGCAGCCCCCCAGAAATCTATGGCTACACCTTC.

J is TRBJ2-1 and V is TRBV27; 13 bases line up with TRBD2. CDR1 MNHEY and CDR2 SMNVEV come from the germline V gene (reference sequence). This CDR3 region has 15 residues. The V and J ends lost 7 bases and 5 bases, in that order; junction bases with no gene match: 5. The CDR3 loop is CASIEGTSGNNEQFF. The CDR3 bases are TGTGCCAGCATCGAGGGGACTAGCGGGAACAATGAGCAGTTCTTC.

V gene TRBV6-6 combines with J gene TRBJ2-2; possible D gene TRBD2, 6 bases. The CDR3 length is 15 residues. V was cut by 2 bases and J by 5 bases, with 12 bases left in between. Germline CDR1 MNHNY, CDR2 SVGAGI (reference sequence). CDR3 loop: CASSYGLAWTGELFF. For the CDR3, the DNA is TGTGCCAGCAGTTACGGGCTAGCGTGGACCGGGGAGCTGTTTTTT.

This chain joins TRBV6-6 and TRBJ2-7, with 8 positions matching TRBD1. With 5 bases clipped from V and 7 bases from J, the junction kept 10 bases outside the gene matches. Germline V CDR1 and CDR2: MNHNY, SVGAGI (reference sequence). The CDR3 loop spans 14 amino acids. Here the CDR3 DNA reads TGTGCCAGCAGTCCCTGGACAGGGTCGGAGGAGCAGTACTTC. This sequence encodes CASSPWTGSEEQYF.

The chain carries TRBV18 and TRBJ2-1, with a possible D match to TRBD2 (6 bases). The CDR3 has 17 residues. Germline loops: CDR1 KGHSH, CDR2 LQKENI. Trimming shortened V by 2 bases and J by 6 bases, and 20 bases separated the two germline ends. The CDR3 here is CASSPKLDSGGSNEQFF. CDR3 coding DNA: TGTGCCAGCTCACCAAAGTTAGACTCCGGAGGGTCCAATGAGCAGTTCTTC. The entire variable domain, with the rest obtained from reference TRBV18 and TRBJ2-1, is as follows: NAGVMQNPRHLVRRRGQEARLRCSPMKGHSHVYWYRQLPEEGLKFMVYLQKENIIDESGMPKERFSAEFPKEGPSILRIQQVVRGDSAAYFCASSPKLDSGGSNEQFFGPGTRLTVL.

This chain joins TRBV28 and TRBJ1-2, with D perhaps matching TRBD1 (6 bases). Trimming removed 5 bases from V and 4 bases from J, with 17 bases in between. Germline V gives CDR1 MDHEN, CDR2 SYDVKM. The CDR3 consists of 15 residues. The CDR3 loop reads CASSPGTLIIYGYTF. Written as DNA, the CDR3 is TGTGCCAGCAGTCCAGGGACACTCATCATCTATGGCTACACCTTC.

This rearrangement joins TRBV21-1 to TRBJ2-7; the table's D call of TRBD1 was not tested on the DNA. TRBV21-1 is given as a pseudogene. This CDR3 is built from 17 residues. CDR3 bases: TGTGCCAGCAGCAAGGACAGGGGGCAGCGGTCCACCTACGAGCAGTACTTC. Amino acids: CASSKDRGQRSTYEQYF.

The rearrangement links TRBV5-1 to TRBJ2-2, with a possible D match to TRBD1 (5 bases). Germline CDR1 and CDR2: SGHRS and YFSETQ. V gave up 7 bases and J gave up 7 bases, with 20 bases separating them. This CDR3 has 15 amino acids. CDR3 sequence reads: CASQTASLGHGELFF. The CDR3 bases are TGCGCCAGCCAGACAGCCTCTCTTGGTCACGGGGAGCTGTTTTTT. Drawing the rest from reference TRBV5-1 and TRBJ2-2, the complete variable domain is KAGVTQTPRYLIKTRGQQVTLSCSPISGHRSVSWYQQTPGQGLQFLFEYFSETQRNKGNFPGRFSGRQFSNSRSEMNVSTLELGDSALYLCASQTASLGHGELFFGEGSRLTVL.

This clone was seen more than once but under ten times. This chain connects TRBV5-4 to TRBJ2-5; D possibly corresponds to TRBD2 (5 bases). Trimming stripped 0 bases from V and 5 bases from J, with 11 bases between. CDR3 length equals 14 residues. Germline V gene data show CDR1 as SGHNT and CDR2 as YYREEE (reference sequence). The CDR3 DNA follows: TGTGCCAGCAGCTTGGAATCGGGCGGGGAGACCCAGTACTTC. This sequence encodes CASSLESGGETQYF.

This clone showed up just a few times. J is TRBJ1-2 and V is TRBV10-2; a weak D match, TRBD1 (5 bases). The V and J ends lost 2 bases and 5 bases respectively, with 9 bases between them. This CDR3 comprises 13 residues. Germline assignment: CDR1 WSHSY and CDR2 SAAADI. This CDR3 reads CASSEIAGYGYTF. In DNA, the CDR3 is TGCGCCAGCAGTGAGATTGCAGGGTATGGCTACACCTTC.

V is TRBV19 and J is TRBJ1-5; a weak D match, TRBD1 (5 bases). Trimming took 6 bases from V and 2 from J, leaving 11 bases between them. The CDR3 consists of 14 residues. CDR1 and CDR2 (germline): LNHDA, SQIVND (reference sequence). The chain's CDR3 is CASRDQGGNQPQHF. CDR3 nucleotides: TGTGCCAGTAGGGATCAGGGTGGCAATCAGCCCCAGCATTTT.

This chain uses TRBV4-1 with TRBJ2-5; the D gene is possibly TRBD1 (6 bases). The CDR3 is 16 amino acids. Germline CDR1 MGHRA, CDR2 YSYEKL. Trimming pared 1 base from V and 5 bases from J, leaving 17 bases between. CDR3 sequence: CASSQATGTRGETQYF. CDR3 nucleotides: TGCGCCAGCAGCCAAGCCACTGGGACAAGAGGGGAGACCCAGTACTTC.

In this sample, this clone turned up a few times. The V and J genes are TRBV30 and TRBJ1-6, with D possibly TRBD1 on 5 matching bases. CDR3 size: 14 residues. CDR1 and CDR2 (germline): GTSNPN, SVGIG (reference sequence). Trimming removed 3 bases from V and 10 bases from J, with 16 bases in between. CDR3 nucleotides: TGTGCCTGGAGATCCAGCCGTGGGGGATCACCCCTCCACTTT. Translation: CAWRSSRGGSPLHF.

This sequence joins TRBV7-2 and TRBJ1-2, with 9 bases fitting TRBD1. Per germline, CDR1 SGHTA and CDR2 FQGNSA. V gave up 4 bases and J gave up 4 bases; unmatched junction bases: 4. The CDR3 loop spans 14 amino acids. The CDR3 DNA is TGTGCCAGCAGCTCGGGACAGGGTATCTATGGCTACACCTTC. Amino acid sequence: CASSSGQGIYGYTF. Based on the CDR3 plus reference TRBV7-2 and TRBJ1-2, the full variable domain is GAGVSQSPSNKVTEKGKDVELRCDPISGHTALYWYRQSLGQGLEFLIYFQGNSAPDKSGLPSDRFSAERTGGSVSTLTIQRTQQEDSAVYLCASSSGQGIYGYTFGSGTRLTVV.

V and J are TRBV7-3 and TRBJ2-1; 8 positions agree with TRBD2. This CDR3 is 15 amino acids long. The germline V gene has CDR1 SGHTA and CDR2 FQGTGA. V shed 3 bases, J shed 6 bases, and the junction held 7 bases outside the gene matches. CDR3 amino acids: CASSLLLAGLNEQFF. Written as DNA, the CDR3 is TGTGCCAGCAGCTTGCTCCTAGCGGGCCTCAATGAGCAGTTCTTC.

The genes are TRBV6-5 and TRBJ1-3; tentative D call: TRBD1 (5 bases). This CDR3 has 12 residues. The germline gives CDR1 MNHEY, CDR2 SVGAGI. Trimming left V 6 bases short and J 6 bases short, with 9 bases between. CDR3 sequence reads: CASRTTVNTIYF. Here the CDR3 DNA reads TGTGCCAGCAGAACGACAGTAAACACCATATATTTT.

The CDR3 DNA follows: TGTGCCAGCAGTTCCACACCGACAGGGTCCTATGGCTACACCTTC. Its translation: CASSSTPTGSYGYTF. The V gene is TRBV6-5, the J gene TRBJ1-2; TRBD1 aligns across 7 bases. The CDR3 has 15 amino acids. Germline V gene lookup returns CDR1 MNHEY and CDR2 SVGAGI. Unmatched junction bases numbered 9, after V lost 4 bases and J lost 4 bases.

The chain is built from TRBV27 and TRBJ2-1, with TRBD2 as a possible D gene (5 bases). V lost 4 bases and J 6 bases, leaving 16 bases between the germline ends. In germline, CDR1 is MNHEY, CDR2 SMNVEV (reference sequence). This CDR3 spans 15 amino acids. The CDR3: CASSYTRGLINEQFF. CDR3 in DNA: TGTGCCAGCAGTTATACCCGAGGACTGATCAATGAGCAGTTCTTC.

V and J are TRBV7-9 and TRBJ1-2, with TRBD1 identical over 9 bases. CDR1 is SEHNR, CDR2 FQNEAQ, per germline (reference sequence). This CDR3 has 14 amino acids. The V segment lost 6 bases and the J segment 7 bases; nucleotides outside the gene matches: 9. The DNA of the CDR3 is TGTGCCAGCAGACGTCCGGGACAGGGAGCTGGCTACACCTTC. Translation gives CASRRPGQGAGYTF.

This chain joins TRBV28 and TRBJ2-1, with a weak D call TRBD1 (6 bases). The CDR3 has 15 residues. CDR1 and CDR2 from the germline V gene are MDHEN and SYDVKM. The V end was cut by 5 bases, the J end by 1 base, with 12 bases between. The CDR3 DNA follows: TGTGCCAGCAGTATGCCTCAGGGGTCCTACAATGAGCAGTTCTTC. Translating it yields CASSMPQGSYNEQFF.

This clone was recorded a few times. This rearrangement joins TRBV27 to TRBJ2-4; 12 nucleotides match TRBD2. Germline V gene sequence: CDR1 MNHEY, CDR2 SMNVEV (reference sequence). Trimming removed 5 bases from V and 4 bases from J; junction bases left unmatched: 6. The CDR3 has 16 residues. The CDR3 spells CASSTQGLAGKNIQYF. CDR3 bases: TGTGCCAGCAGTACCCAAGGACTAGCGGGAAAAAACATTCAGTACTTC.

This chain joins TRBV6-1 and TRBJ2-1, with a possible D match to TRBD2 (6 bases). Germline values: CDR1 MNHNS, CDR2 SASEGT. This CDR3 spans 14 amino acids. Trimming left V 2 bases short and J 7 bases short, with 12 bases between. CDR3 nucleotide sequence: TGTGCCAGCAGTGAATTAGGTGCGGGGAATGAGCAGTTCTTC. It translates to CASSELGAGNEQFF.